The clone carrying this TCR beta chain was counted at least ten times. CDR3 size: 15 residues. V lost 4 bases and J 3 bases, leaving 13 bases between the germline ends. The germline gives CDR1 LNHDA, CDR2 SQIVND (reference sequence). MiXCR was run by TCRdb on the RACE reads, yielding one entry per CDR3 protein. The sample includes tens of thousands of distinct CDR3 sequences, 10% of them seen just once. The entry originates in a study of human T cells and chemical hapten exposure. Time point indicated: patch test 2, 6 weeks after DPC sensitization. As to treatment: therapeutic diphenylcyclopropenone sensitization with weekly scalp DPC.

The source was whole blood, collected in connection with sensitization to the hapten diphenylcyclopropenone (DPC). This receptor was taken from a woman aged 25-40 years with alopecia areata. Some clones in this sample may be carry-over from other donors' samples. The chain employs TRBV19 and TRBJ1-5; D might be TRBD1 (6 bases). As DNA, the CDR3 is TGTGCCAGTAGTACAACAGGGTCCTACAATCAGCCCCAGCATTTT. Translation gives CASSTTGSYNQPQHF. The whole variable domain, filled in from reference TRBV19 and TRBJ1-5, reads DGGITQSPKYLFRKEGQNVTLSCEQNLNHDAMYWYRQDPGQGLRLIYYSQIVNDFQKGDIAEGYSVSREKKESFPLTVTSAQKNPTAFYLCASSTTGSYNQPQHFGDGTRLSIL.